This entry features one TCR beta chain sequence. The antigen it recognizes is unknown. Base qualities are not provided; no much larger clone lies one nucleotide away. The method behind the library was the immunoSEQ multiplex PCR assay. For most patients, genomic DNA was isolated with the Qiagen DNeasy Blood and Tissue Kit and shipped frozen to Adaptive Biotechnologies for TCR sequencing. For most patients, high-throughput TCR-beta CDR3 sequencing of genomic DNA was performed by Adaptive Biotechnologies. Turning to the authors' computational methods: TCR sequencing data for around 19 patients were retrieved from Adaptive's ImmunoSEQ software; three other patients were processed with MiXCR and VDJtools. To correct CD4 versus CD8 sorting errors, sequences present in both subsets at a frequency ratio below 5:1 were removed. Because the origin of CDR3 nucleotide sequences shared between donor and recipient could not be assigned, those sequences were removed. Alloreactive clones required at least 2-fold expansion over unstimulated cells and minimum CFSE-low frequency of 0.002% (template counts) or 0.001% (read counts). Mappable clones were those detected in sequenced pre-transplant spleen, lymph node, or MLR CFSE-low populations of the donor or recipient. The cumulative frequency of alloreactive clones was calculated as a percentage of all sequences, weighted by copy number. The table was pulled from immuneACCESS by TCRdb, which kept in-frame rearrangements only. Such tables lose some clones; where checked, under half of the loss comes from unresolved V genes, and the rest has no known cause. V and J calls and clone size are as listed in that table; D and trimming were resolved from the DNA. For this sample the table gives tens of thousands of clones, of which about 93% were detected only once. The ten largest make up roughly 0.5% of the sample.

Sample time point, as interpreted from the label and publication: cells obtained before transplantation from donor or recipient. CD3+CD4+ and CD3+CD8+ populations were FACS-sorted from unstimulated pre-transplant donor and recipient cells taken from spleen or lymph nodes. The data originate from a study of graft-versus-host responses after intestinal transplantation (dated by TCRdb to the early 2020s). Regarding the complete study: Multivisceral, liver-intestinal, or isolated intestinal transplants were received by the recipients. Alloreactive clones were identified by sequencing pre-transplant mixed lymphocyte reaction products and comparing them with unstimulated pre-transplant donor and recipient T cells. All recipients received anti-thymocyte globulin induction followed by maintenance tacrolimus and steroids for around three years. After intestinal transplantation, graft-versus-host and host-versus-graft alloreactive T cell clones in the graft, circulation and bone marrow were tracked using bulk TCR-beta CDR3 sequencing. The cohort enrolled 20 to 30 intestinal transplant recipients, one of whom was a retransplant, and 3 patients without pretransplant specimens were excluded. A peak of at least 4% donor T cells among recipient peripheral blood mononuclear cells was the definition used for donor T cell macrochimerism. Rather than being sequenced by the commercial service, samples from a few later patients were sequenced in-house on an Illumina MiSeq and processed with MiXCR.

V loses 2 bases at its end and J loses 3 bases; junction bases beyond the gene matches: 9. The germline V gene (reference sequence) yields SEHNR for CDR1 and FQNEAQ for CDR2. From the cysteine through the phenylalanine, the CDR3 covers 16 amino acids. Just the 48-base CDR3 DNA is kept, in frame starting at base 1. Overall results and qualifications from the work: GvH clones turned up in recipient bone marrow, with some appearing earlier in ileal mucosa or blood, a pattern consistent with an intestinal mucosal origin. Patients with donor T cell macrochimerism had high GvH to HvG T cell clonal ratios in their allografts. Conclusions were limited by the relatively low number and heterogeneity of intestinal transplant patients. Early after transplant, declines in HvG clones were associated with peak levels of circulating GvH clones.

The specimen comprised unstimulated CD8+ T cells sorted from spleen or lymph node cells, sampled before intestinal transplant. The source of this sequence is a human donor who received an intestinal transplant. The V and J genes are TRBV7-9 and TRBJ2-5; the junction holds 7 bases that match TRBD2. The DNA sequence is TGTGCCAGCAGCTTAAAGTTAGGTCTAGCGGAAGAGACCCAGTACTTC. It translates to CASSLKLGLAEETQYF.